What follows describes a single T cell receptor beta chain. Its target is not known. The data are from a study of vaccination effects on CD4 cells after COVID-19. Measured with immunoSEQ multiplex PCR; TCRdb has only the in-frame clones, and not every one. This repertoire shows about 79,000 clones, 74% found once; its top ten account for roughly 1.8%. Under the ViraFEST assay, PBMC were stimulated with viral peptide pools so that antigen-specific CD4+ T cells expanded. Sequencing was performed afterwards. Having been cultured for 10 days, the cells underwent CD4+ T cell isolation. Germline V gene sequence: CDR1 MNHEY, CDR2 SVGAGI. The CDR3 extends over 15 amino acids. The junction had 5 bases not matched to a gene; V was cut back by 6 bases and J by 4 bases.

The receptor was derived from a human donor who received a COVID-19 vaccine. This sequence joins TRBV6-5 and TRBJ1-6; 8 bases match TRBD1. The source was CD4+ T cells from PBMCs cultured with HCoV-229E spike peptides, collected before COVID-19 vaccination. The CDR3 DNA follows: TGTGCCAGCAGAATAGACAGGGGATATAATTCACCCCTCCACTTT. Translated: CASRIDRGYNSPLHF.